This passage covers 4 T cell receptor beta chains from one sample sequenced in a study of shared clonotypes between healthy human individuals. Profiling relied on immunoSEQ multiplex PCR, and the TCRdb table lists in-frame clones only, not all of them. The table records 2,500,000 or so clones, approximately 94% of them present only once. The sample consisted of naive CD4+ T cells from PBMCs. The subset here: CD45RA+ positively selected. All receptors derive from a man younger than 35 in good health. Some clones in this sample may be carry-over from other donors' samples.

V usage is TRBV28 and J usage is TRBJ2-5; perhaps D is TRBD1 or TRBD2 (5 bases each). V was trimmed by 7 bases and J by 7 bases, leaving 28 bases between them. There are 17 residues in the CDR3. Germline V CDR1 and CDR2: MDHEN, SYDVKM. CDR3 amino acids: CASTPQTLGVGKGTQYF. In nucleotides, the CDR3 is TGTGCCAGCACCCCACAGACGTTGGGGGTGGGGAAGGGGACCCAGTACTTC.

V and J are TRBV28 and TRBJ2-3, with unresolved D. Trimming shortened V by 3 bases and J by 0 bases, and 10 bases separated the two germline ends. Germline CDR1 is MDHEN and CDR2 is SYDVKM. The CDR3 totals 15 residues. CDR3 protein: CASSFVKPSTDTQYF. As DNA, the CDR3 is TGTGCCAGCAGTTTTGTGAAGCCCAGCACAGATACGCAGTATTTT.

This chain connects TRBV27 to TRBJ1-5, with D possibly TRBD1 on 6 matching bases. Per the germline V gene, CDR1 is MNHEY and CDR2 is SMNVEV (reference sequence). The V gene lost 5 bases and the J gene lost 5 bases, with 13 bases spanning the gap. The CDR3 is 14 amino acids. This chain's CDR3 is CASSDTGAHQPQHF. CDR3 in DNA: TGTGCCAGCAGTGACACGGGGGCCCATCAGCCCCAGCATTTT.

CDR3 amino acids: CAWRRVQGETQYF. The CDR3 DNA follows: TGTGCCTGGAGGAGGGTTCAGGGGGAGACCCAGTACTTC. The chain employs TRBV30 and TRBJ2-5; maybe TRBD1 (6 bases). Deletions cut 3 bases from V and 5 bases from J, with 13 bases between. This CDR3 contains 13 residues. The germline gives CDR1 GTSNPN, CDR2 SVGIG (reference sequence).